This entry lists 21 T cell receptor beta chains sequenced from one sample in a study of tumor and adjacent non-tumor tissue in lung cancer. TCRbeta libraries were built with three rounds of nested PCR, modified from ARM-PCR. TCRdb reprocessed the multiplex PCR reads with MiXCR, giving one entry per CDR3 protein. The repertoire holds 70,000 to 95,000 distinct CDR3 sequences, 76% seen once, with 40% in the top ten. No cell sorting was done before RNA was extracted from the tissue. The normal lung tissue was taken more than 3 cm from the tumor edge. The specimen was distant non-tumor lung tissue. These TCRs come from a man in his sixties or seventies with non-small cell lung cancer.

A remark on this clonotype: A read error may be the cause here, since a much bigger clone is one base away. The chain joins TRBV4-1 to TRBJ1-2, with 8 bases lining up with TRBD1. The CDR3 sequence is 16 residues long. The germline gives CDR1 MGHRA, CDR2 YSYEKL. DNA for the CDR3: TGCACCAGCAGCCGCGACAGGGGATTATTGGTCTATGGCTACACCTTC. Its translation: CTSSRDRGLLVYGYTF.

Of note for this clonotype: A much more abundant neighbour one base away suggests this may be a read error. The chain carries TRBV5-4 and TRBJ2-7; D is undetermined. CDR3 length: 16 residues. The germline V gene has CDR1 SGHNT and CDR2 YYREEE (reference sequence). With 0 bases removed from V and 1 base from J, the gap between germline ends came to 14 bases. CDR3 nucleotide sequence: TGTGCCAGCAGCTTGGCCGTGGGAAACTTGTCCTACGAGCAGTACTTC. Translating gives CASSLAVGNLSYEQYF.

On this clonotype itself: Given a much more abundant clone one base away, this may be a read error. The CDR3 nucleotides read TGTGCCAGCAGCCAAAGTGGCGGGAACAATCAGCCCCAGCATTTT. It translates to CASSQSGGNNQPQHF. J is TRBJ1-5 and V is TRBV14, with D hard to call. The V gene lost 2 bases and the J gene lost 3 bases, with 11 bases spanning the gap. CDR1 and CDR2 from the germline V gene are SGHDN and FVKESK. CDR3 length equals 15 residues.

The chain uses TRBV11-3 and TRBJ2-7; 9 nucleotides match TRBD1. Trimming at V came to 6 bases and at J to 6 bases, leaving 9 bases not matched to a gene. Germline CDR1 reads SGHNT; CDR2 reads YENEEA. The CDR3 has 14 residues. The CDR3 spells CASSSSWTGVEQYF. The CDR3 coding sequence is TGTGCCAGCAGTTCCTCCTGGACAGGGGTCGAGCAGTACTTC.

Note on this clonotype: Being one base from a much bigger clone, this may be a read error. V usage is TRBV6-2 or TRBV6-3 and J usage is TRBJ1-2, with D uncertain. Looked up from germline, CDR1 is MNHEY and CDR2 is SVGEGT. The CDR3 is made up of 12 amino acids. The CDR3 here is CASSSDGARVNF. Here the CDR3 DNA reads TGTGCCAGCAGTTCCGACGGAGCCCGGGTTAATTTC.

This clonotype was observed a handful of times. CDR3: CSARLSGGGDTQYF. The CDR3 region has the DNA TGCAGTGCTAGACTTAGCGGGGGCGGCGATACGCAGTATTTT. The chain employs TRBV20-1 and TRBJ2-3; 9 nucleotides match TRBD2. Germline V CDR1 and CDR2: DFQATT, SNEGSKA (reference sequence). With 2 bases clipped from V and 6 bases from J, the junction kept 6 bases outside the gene matches. The CDR3 is 14 amino acids.

This clonotype has just one count. V is TRBV20-1 and J is TRBJ1-2; D is unresolved. The CDR3 is 19 amino acids. CDR1 and CDR2 (germline): DFQATT, SNEGSKA (reference sequence). The CDR3 nucleotides are TGCAGCGGTAGAGCCGAAGCCTCTCTGAGAGAGATTGCCCTCTATGGCTACACCTTC. Its protein is CSGRAEASLREIALYGYTF.

On this clonotype itself: A much larger clonotype is one base distant, so this may be a read error. The rearrangement joins TRBV5-1 to TRBJ2-5, with TRBD2 as a possible D gene (5 bases). Germline V CDR1 and CDR2: SGHRS, YFSETQ. Trimming shortened V by 5 bases and J by 1 base, and 9 bases separated the two germline ends. This CDR3 is built from 13 residues. This CDR3 is CASRSGIQETQYF. For the CDR3, the DNA is TGCGCCAGCAGGTCCGGGATCCAAGAGACCCAGTACTTC.

The gene calls are TRBV6-2 or TRBV6-3 and TRBJ2-1; either TRBD1 or TRBD2 may fit D (6 bases each). With 4 bases removed from V and 12 bases from J, the gap between germline ends came to 25 bases. CDR3 length: 16 residues. Germline CDR1 is MNHEY and CDR2 is SVGEGT. The CDR3 nucleotides read TGTGCCAGCAGTTGGATTAAGGGGGGTTTAAGCAATACGCAGTTCTTC. Translation gives CASSWIKGGLSNTQFF.

Comments on this clonotype: A clone one base away is much larger, so this may be a read error. V and J are TRBV5-6 and TRBJ2-2, with D hard to call. Germline CDR1 SGHDT, CDR2 YYEEEE. The V gene lost 2 bases and the J gene lost 0 bases, with 8 bases spanning the gap. This CDR3 spans 15 amino acids. The CDR3 loop reads CASSFRHTNTGELFF. As DNA, the CDR3 is TGTGCCAGCAGCTTTAGGCATACGAACACCGGGGAGCTGTTTTTT.

CDR3 in amino acids: CASSRTTDTYYEQYF. DNA of the CDR3: TGCGCCAGCAGCCGAACAACAGATACCTACTATGAGCAGTACTTC. V gene TRBV4-1 combines with J gene TRBJ2-7; no definite D call. V shed 4 bases and J shed 7 bases, with 20 bases lying between them. CDR1 and CDR2 (germline): MGHRA, YSYEKL. The CDR3 consists of 15 residues.

Details on this clonotype: At one of its ends the junction is not consistent with the germline gene, which may arise from a read error. CDR3 DNA: TGTACCAGCGCCGTGTCCACAGATACGCAGTATTTT. It is translated as CTSAVSTDTQYF. The V gene is TRBV6-2 or TRBV6-3, the J gene TRBJ2-3, with D uncertain. This CDR3 is built from 12 residues. From germline, CDR1 is MNHEY and CDR2 SVGEGT.

As concerns this clonotype: A read error may account for a junction end that differs from germline. The chain combines TRBV11-2 with TRBJ2-2, with TRBD1 matching over 7 bases. Germline loops: CDR1 SGHAT, CDR2 FQNNGV. The CDR3 is 16 amino acids. The CDR3 spells CANSLMDTGVAGELFF. CDR3 DNA sequence: TGTGCCAACAGCTTAATGGACACAGGGGTTGCTGGGGAGCTGTTTTTT.

The J gene is TRBJ1-1, the V gene TRBV11-3; 7 bases are shared with TRBD1. The germline V gene encodes CDR1 SGHNT and CDR2 YENEEA. The CDR3 length is 16 residues. V was pared by 3 bases and J by 7 bases, with 14 bases of the junction left unmatched. The CDR3 is CASSFWDRILSIEAFF. As DNA, the CDR3 is TGTGCCAGCAGCTTCTGGGACAGAATCCTGAGCATTGAAGCTTTCTTT. The full variable domain, rest sourced from reference TRBV11-3 and TRBJ1-1, is EAGVVQSPRYKIIEKKQPVAFWCNPISGHNTLYWYLQNLGQGPELLIRYENEEAVDDSQLPKDRFSAERLKGVDSTLKIQPAELGDSAVYLCASSFWDRILSIEAFFGQGTRLTVV.

Concerning this clonotype itself: The CDR3 does not close with the conserved phenylalanine or tryptophan, likely indicating a read error. Because the CDR3's place on the DNA is in doubt, the DNA is left out and the CDR3 is given as listed by TCRdb. The chain uses TRBV11-2 and TRBJ2-1; the table assigns TRBD1, which was not confirmed against the DNA. The CDR3 has 14 amino acids, counting both end residues. CDR1 and CDR2 from the germline V gene are SGHAT and FQNNGV. CDR3 sequence: CASSLEGGASEHFL.

This clonotype was recorded many times. The V and J genes are TRBV28 and TRBJ2-6, with 9 bases that match TRBD1. The CDR3 runs 16 residues. The germline CDR1 and CDR2 sequences are MDHEN and SYDVKM. The V and J ends lost 10 bases and 1 base, in that order; junction bases with no gene match: 8. DNA for the CDR3: TGTGCCATATGGGGGGGACAGGGATCTGGGGCCAACGTCCTGACTTTC. Translating gives CAIWGGQGSGANVLTF.

This clonotype was counted only a few times. One end of the junction is discordant with germline, which a read error may explain. V is TRBV11-2 and J is TRBJ2-3; possibly TRBD2 for D (5 bases). CDR1 SGHAT and CDR2 FQNNGV come from the germline V gene. CDR3 length: 12 amino acids. In DNA form, the CDR3 reads TGTGCCGGCAGCTTAACAGCGGTTACTCAGTATTTT. It yields the protein CAGSLTAVTQYF.

The chain couples TRBV27 to TRBJ2-3, with D possibly being TRBD2 (6 bases). Trimming took 5 bases from V and 3 from J, leaving 27 bases between them. The CDR3 runs to 19 residues. Germline V lookup: CDR1 MNHEY, CDR2 SMNVEV (reference sequence). CDR3 sequence (DNA): TGTGCCAGCAGTCGCCTGAGGTTTAGTTGGCAGGAGGGGACAGATACGCAGTATTTT. Its translation is CASSRLRFSWQEGTDTQYF.

A word on this clonotype: Germline is not matched at one junction end, which may reflect a read error. The chain is built from TRBV4-2 and TRBJ1-5, with D maybe TRBD1 (5 bases). The germline V gene encodes CDR1 LGHNA and CDR2 YNFKEQ. This CDR3 is built from 15 residues. The CDR3, as DNA: TGTGCCAGCAGCCATGATTGGGGGTCCAATCAGCCCCAGCTTTTT. This gives the protein CASSHDWGSNQPQLF.

V is TRBV11-3 and J is TRBJ1-1; 7 nucleotides line up with TRBD1. The CDR3 is 16 residues long. Per germline, CDR1 SGHNT and CDR2 YENEEA. CDR3 residues: CTISFRDRTLNIEVFF. The DNA for the CDR3 is TGTACCATCAGCTTCCGGGACAGAACCCTGAACATTGAAGTATTCTTT.

The chain links TRBV12-3 or TRBV12-4 to TRBJ2-3; no definite D call. Trimming removed 3 bases at V and 14 bases at J, with 21 bases between. The CDR3 contains 14 residues. In nucleotides, the CDR3 is TGTGCCAGCAGTTTGGCCCAATCAAGTTCGAGGCGGTATTTT. This translates into CASSLAQSSSRRYF.